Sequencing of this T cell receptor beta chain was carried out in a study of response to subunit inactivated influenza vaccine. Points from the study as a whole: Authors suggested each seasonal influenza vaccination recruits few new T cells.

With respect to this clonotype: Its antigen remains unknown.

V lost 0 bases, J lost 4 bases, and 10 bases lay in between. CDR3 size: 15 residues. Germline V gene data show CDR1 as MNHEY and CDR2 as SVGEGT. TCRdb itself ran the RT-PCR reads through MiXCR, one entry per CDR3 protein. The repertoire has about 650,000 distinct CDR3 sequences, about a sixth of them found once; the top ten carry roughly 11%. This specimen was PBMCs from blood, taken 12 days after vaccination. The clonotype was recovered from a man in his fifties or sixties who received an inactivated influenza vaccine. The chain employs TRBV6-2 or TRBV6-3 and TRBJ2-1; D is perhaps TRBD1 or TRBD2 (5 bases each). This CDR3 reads CASSYSGTVYNEQFF. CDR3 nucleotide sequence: TGTGCCAGCAGTTACTCTGGGACGGTTTACAATGAGCAGTTCTTC.